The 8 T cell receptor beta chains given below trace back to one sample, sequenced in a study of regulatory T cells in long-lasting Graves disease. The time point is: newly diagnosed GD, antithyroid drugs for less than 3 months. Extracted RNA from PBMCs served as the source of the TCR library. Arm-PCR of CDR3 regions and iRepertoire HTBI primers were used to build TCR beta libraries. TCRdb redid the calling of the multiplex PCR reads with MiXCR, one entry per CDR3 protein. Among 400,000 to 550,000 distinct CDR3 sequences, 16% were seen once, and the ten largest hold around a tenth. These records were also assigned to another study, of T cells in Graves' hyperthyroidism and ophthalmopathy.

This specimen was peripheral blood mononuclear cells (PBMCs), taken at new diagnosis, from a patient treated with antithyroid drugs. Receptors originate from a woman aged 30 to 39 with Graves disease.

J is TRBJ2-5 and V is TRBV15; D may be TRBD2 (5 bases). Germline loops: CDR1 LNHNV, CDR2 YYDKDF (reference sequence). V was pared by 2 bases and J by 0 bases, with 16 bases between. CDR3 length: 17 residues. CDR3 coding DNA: TGTGCCACCAGCAGAACACTTGGGAGCGAGTACCAAGAGACCCAGTACTTC. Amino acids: CATSRTLGSEYQETQYF. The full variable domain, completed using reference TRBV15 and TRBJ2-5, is DAMVIQNPRYQVTQFGKPVTLSCSQTLNHNVMYWYQQKSSQAPKLLFHYYDKDFNNEADTPDNFQSRRPNTSFCFLDIRSPGLGDTAMYLCATSRTLGSEYQETQYFGPGTRLLVL.

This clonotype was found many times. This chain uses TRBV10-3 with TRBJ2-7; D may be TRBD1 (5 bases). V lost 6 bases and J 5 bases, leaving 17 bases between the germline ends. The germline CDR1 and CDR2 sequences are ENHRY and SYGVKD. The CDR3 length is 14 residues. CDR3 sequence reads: CAIRDSTELDEQYF. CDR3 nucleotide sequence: TGTGCCATCAGGGATTCGACAGAGCTCGACGAGCAGTACTTC.

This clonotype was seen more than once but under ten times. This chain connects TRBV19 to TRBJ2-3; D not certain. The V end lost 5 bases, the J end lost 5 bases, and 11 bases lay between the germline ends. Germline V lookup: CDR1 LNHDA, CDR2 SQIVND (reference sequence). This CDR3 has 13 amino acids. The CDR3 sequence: CASSPRPRDTQYF. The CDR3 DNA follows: TGTGCCAGTAGTCCGCGGCCCCGAGATACGCAGTATTTT.

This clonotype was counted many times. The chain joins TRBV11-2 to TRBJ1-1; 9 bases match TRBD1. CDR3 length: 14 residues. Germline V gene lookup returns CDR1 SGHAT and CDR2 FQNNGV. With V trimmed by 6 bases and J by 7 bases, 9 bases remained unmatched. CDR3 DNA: TGTGCCAGCAGAACCGGGACAGGGCCGGGTGAAGCTTTCTTT. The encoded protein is CASRTGTGPGEAFF.

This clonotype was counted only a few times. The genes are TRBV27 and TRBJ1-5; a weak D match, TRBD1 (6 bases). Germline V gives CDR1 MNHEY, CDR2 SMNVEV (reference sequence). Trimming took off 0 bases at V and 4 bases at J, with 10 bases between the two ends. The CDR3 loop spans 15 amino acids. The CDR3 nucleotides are TGTGCCAGCAGTTTATCTCCAGGGGAGAATCAGCCCCAGCATTTT. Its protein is CASSLSPGENQPQHF.

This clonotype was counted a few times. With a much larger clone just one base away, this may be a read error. The CDR3 coding sequence is TGCGCCAGCAGCTCGCCATCCGGGACTTGGACCACTGAAGGTTTCTTT. This codes for CASSSPSGTWTTEGFF. This rearrangement joins TRBV5-1 to TRBJ1-1; maybe TRBD1 (5 bases). Germline CDR1 reads SGHRS; CDR2 reads YFSETQ. The CDR3 sequence is 16 residues long.

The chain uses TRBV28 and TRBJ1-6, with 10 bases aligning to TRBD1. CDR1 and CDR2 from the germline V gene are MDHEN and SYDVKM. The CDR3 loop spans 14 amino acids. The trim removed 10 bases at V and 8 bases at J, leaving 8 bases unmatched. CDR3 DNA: TGTGCCACACGACTGACAGGGGGCGATTCACCCCTCCACTTT. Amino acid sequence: CATRLTGGDSPLHF.

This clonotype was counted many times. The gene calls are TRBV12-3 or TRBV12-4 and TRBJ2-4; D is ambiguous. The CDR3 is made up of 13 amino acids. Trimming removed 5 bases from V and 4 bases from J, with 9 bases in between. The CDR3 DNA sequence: TGTGCCAGCAGTCAATCTCCTAAAAACATTCAGTACTTC. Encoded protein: CASSQSPKNIQYF.